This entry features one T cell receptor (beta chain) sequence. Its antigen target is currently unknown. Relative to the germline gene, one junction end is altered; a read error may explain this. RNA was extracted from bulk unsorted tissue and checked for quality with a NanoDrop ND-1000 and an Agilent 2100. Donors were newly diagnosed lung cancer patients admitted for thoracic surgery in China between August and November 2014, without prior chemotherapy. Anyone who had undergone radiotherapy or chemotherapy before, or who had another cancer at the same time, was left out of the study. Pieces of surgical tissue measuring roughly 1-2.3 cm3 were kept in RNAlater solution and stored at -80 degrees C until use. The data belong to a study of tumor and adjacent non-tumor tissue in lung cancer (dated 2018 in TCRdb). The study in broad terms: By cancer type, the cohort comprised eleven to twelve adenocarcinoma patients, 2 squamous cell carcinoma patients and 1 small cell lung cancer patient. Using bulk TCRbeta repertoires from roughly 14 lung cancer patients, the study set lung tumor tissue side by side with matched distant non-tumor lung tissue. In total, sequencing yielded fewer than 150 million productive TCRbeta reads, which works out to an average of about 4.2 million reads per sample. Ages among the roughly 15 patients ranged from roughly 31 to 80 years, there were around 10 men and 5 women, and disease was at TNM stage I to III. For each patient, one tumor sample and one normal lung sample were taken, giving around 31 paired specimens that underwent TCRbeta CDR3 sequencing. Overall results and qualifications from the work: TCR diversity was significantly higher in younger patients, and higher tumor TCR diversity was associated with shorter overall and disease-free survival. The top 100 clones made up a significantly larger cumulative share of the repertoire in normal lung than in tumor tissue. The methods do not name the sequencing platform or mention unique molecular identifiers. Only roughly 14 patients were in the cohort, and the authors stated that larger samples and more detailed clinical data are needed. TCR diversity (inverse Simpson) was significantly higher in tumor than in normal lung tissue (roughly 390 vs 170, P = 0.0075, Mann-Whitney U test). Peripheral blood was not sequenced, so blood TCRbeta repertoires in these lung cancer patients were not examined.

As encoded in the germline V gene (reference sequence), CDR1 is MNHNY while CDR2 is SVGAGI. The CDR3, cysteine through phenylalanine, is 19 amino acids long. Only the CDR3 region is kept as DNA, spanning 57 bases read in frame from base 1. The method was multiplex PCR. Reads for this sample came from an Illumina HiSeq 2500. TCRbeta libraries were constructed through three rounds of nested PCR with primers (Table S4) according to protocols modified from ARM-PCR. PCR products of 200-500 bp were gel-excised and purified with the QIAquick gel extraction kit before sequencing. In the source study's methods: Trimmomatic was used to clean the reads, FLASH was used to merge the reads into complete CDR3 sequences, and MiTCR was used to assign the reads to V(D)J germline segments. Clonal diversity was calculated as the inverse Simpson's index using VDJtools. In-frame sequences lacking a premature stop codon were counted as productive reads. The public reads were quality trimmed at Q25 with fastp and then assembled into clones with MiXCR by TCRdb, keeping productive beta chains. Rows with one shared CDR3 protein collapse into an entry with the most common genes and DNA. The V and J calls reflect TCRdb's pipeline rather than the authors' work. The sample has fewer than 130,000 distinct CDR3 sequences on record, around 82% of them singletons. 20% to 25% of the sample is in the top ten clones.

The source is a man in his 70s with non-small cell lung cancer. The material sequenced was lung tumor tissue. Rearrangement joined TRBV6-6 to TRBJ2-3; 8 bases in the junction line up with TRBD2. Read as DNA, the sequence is TGTGCCAGCAGTTACTTTGATTGGCGGGAGGCCTATATCACAGATACGCACTATTTT. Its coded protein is CASSYFDWREAYITDTHYF.